In this sample, the clone carrying this T cell receptor (beta chain) turned up once. Its specificity is unknown. This record comes from a study of T cell responses to AZD1222 COVID-19 vaccine. Some clones are missing from TCRdb's copy, which holds only in-frame ones; the method was immunoSEQ multiplex PCR. The data contain roughly 21,000 clones, approximately 82% of them singletons. Study outcomes and limitations: In a largely white British group with more females than males, clonal diversity was possibly underestimated. Among spike-specific TCRs, nearly half reportedly target unmutated variant regions. Breadth and depth of Spike-specific TCRs rose after two AZD1222 doses.

This specimen was peripheral blood, taken on day 0 of AZD1222 vaccination. The clonotype was recovered from an adult in good health.

CDR3 sequence (DNA): TGTGCCAGTAGTATCAGCCGGGGGATTTTCCAAGAGACCCAGTACTTC. This gives the protein CASSISRGIFQETQYF. The rearrangement links TRBV19 to TRBJ2-5; a possible D gene is TRBD2 (6 bases). CDR1 is LNHDA, CDR2 SQIVND, per germline (reference sequence). This CDR3 spans 16 amino acids. Trimming stripped 3 bases from V and 1 base from J, with 15 bases between.